Listed below are T cell receptor beta chains from one sample, sequenced in a study of glioma-infiltrating T cells after dendritic cell vaccination. Method: immunoSEQ multiplex PCR; TCRdb's copy keeps in-frame clones and lacks some. The sample lists about 92,000 clones; 70% to 90% were seen once. The sequencing used blood, collected before dendritic cell vaccination. The source is a human donor with glioblastoma. CDR3s include the opening cysteine and the closing phenylalanine or tryptophan. The D gene is left open where the match is weak. The size of a clone is reported for some rows only, either as once, few or many, or as a class for expanded clones.

TRBV27,TRBD1,NA,TRBJ1-2,CASRDRTGGGYGYTF,TGTGCCAGCAGGGACCGGACAGGGGGCGGCTATGGCTACACCTTC
TRBV5-1,TRBD2,NA,TRBJ2-7,CASRPGLAVYEQYF,TGCGCCAGCAGACCTGGACTAGCGGTCTACGAGCAGTACTTC
TRBV25-1,TRBD1,NA,TRBJ2-7,CASGARDSSYEQYF,TGTGCCAGCGGGGCTCGGGACAGCTCCTACGAGCAGTACTTC
TRBV7-2,TRBD1,NA,TRBJ1-5,CASSLGRQGAAGNQPQHF,TGTGCCAGCAGCCTCGGCCGACAGGGGGCGGCTGGCAATCAGCCCCAGCATTTT
TRBV28,TRBD2,NA,TRBJ2-3,CASSLYLAGGTSTDTQYF,TGTGCCAGCAGTTTATATTTAGCGGGAGGGACTAGCACAGATACGCAGTATTTT
TRBV7-8,NA,NA,TRBJ2-7,CASNGSPTYEQYF,TGTGCCAGCAACGGGAGCCCGACCTACGAGCAGTACTTC
TRBV6-5,NA,once,TRBJ1-2,CASSPPGGYGYTF,TGTGCCAGCAGTCCGCCTGGCGGATATGGCTACACCTTC
TRBV27,TRBD2,NA,TRBJ2-5,CASSYKPGLAGHETQYF,TGTGCCAGCAGTTACAAGCCGGGACTAGCGGGCCATGAGACCCAGTACTTC
TRBV28,NA,NA,TRBJ2-7,CASSYRFPYEQYF,TGTGCCAGCAGTTATCGTTTTCCGTACGAGCAGTACTTC
TRBV7-8,NA,NA,TRBJ2-7,CASSLLGQTYEQYF,TGTGCCAGCAGCTTACTGGGGCAAACCTACGAGCAGTACTTC
TRBV6-5,TRBD2,NA,TRBJ2-7,CASSYGLAGAYEQYF,TGTGCCAGCAGTTACGGTCTAGCGGGGGCCTACGAGCAGTACTTC
TRBV7-3,NA,NA,TRBJ2-7,CASSGPGSYEQYF,TGTGCCAGCAGCGGACCGGGGAGCTACGAGCAGTACTTC
TRBV7-3,NA,NA,TRBJ2-2,CASSFWPTSPGELFF,TGTGCCAGCAGCTTCTGGCCGACTAGTCCCGGGGAGCTGTTTTTT
TRBV18,NA,NA,TRBJ1-2,CASSPAGQGGYTF,TGTGCCAGCTCACCAGCTGGGCAGGGCGGCTACACCTTC
TRBV4-1,TRBD2,NA,TRBJ2-2,CASSQGLAGPTGELFF,TGCGCCAGCAGCCAAGGACTAGCGGGGCCCACCGGGGAGCTGTTTTTT
TRBV7-8,NA,NA,TRBJ1-1,CASSLSPGTKFEAFF,TGTGCCAGCAGCTTGTCCCCCGGGACAAAATTTGAAGCTTTCTTT
TRBV9,NA,once,TRBJ1-3,CASSSSSSGNTIYF,TGTGCCAGCAGCTCGAGCTCCTCTGGAAACACCATATATTTT
TRBV19,NA,NA,TRBJ2-1,CASSLNPGGANEQFF,TGTGCCAGTAGTCTAAACCCAGGAGGGGCAAATGAGCAGTTCTTC
TRBV27,NA,NA,TRBJ2-7,CASSLFSGYEQYF,TGTGCCAGCAGTTTATTTTCAGGGTACGAGCAGTACTTC
TRBV10-3,TRBD1,NA,TRBJ1-1,CAISEGKGAGNTEAFF,TGTGCCATCAGTGAGGGGAAGGGGGCGGGGAACACTGAAGCTTTCTTT
TRBV2,TRBD1,NA,TRBJ2-2,CASRGQVKDTGELFF,TGTGCCAGCAGGGGACAGGTCAAGGACACCGGGGAGCTGTTTTTT
TRBV4-1,TRBD2,NA,TRBJ2-3,CASSQTGTSGRDTQYF,TGCGCCAGCAGCCAAACCGGGACTAGCGGGAGAGATACGCAGTATTTT
TRBV7-2,TRBD1,NA,TRBJ1-1,CASSRDRTEAFF,TGTGCCAGCAGTAGGGACAGGACTGAAGCTTTCTTT
TRBV7-9,TRBD2,NA,TRBJ2-5,CASSLTSDQETQYF,TGTGCCAGCAGTCTGACTAGCGACCAAGAGACCCAGTACTTC
TRBV5-1,NA,NA,TRBJ1-4,CASSLLGPNANEKLFF,TGCGCCAGCAGCTTGTTGGGGCCGAACGCTAATGAAAAACTGTTTTTT
TRBV7-6,TRBD2,NA,TRBJ2-7,CASSSLAGESYEQYF,TGTGCCAGCAGCTCTCTAGCGGGAGAGTCCTACGAGCAGTACTTC
TRBV7-9,TRBD2,NA,TRBJ2-7,CASSFLTSGRYEQYF,TGTGCCAGCAGCTTTCTGACTAGCGGACGCTACGAGCAGTACTTC
TRBV28,TRBD2,NA,TRBJ2-1,CASSSSGSSYNEQFF,TGTGCCAGCAGTTCTAGCGGGAGCTCCTACAATGAGCAGTTCTTC
TRBV6-5,NA,few,TRBJ2-1,CASSYQLATDEQFF,TGTGCCAGCAGTTACCAACTAGCAACGGATGAGCAGTTCTTC
TRBV5-5,TRBD1,NA,TRBJ1-2,CASSLDRVIYGYTF,TGTGCCAGCAGCCTGGACAGGGTAATTTATGGCTACACCTTC
TRBV27,TRBD2,NA,TRBJ2-7,CASSPRNDARRGAYEQYF,TGTGCCAGCAGTCCACGAAACGACGCGCGACGGGGGGCCTACGAGCAGTACTTC
TRBV4-2,NA,NA,TRBJ1-2,CASSQDHRVRDGYTF,TGTGCCAGCAGCCAAGATCACAGGGTGCGGGATGGCTACACCTTC
TRBV2,TRBD1,NA,TRBJ1-6,CASSERQGNSPLHF,TGTGCCAGCAGTGAAAGACAGGGTAATTCACCCCTCCACTTT